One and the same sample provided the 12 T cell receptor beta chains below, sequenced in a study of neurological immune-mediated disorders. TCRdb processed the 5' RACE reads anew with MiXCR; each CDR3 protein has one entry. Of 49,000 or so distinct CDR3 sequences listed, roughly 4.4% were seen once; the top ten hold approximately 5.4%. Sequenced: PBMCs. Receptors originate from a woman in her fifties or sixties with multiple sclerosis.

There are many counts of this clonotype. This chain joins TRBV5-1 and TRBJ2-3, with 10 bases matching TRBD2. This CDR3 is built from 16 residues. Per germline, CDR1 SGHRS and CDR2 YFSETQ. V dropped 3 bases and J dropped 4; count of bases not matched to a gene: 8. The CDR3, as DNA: TGCGCCAGCAGCTCCCGAACTAGCGGGGTCCCAGATACGCAGTATTTT. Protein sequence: CASSSRTSGVPDTQYF. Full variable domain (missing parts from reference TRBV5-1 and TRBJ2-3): KAGVTQTPRYLIKTRGQQVTLSCSPISGHRSVSWYQQTPGQGLQFLFEYFSETQRNKGNFPGRFSGRQFSNSRSEMNVSTLELGDSALYLCASSSRTSGVPDTQYFGPGTRLTVL.

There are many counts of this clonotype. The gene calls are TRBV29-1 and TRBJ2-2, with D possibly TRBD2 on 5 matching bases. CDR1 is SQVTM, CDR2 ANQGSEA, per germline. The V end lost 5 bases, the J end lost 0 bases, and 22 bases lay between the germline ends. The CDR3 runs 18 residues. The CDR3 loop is CSVSSQAASPTNTGELFF. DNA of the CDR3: TGCAGCGTTTCATCTCAAGCGGCTAGTCCTACGAACACCGGGGAGCTGTTTTTT.

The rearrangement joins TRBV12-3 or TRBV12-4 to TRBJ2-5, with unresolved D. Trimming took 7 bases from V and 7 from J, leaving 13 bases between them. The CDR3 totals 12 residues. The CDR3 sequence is CASTPTGRTQYF. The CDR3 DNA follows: TGTGCCAGCACCCCGACCGGGCGGACCCAGTACTTC.

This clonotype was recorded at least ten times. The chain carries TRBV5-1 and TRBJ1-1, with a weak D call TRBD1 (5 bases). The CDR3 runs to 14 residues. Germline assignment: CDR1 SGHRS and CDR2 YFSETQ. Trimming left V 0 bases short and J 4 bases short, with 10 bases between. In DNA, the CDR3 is TGCGCCAGCAGCTTGGGGGGCCAAGTCACTGAAGCTTTCTTT. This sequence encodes CASSLGGQVTEAFF.

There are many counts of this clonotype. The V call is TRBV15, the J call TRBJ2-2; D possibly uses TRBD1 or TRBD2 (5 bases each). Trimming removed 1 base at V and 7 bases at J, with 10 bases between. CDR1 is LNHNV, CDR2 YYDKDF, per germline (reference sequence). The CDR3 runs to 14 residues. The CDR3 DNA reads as TGTGCCACCAGCAGAGGAGGGGATGACGGGGAGCTGTTTTTT. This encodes CATSRGGDDGELFF.

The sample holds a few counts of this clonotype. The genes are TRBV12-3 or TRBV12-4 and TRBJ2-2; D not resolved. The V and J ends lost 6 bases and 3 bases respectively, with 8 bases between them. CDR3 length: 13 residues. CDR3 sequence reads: CASRGSHTGELFF. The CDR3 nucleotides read TGTGCCAGCAGAGGCAGTCACACCGGGGAGCTGTTTTTT.

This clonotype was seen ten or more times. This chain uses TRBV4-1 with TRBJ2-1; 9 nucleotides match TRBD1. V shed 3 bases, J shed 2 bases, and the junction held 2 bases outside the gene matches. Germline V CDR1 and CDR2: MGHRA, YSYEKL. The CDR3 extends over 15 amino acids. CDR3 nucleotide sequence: TGCGCCAGCAGCCAGGGACAGGGTCCCTACAATGAGCAGTTCTTC. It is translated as CASSQGQGPYNEQFF.

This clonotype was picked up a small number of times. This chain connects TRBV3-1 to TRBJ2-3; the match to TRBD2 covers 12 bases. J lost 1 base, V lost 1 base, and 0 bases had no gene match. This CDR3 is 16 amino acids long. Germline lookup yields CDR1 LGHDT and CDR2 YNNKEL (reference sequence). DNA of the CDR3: TGTGCCAGCAGCCAAGGACTAGCGGGGGGCACAGATACGCAGTATTTT. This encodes CASSQGLAGGTDTQYF.

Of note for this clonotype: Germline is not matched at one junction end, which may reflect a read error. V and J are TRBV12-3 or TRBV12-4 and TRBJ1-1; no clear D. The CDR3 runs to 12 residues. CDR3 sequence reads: CASSLGQLEGFF. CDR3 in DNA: TGTGCCAGCAGTTTAGGGCAGCTTGAAGGTTTCTTT.

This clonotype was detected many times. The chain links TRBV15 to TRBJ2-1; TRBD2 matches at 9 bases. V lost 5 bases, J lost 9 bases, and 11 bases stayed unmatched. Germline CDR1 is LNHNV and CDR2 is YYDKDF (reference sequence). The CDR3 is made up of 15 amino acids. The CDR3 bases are TGTGCCACCAGCTGGGGCGCGGGAGGGCCCGGTGAGCAGTTCTTC. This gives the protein CATSWGAGGPGEQFF.

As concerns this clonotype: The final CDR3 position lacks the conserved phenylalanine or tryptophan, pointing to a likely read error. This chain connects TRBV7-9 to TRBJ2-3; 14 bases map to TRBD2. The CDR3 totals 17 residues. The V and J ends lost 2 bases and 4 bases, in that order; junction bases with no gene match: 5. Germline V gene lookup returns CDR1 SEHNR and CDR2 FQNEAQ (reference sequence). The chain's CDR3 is CASSLSTSGRDADTQYN. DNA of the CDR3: TGTGCCAGCAGCTTATCGACTAGCGGGAGGGATGCAGATACGCAGTATAAT.

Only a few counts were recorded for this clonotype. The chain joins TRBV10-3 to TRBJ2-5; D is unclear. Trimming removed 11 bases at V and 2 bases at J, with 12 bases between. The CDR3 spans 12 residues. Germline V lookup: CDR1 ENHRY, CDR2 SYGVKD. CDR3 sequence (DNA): TGTGCCTCTTCGACCGCGCAAGAGACCCAGTACTTC. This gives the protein CASSTAQETQYF.